This entry features one TCR beta chain sequence. The sample belongs to a study of cytomegalovirus exposure and HLA in healthy donors. There are 17 residues in the CDR3. V gave up 5 bases and J gave up 5 bases; unmatched junction bases: 8. CDR1 is SGHTA and CDR2 is FQGTGA in the germline V gene. This PCR relied on a set of 60 Vbeta primers and 13 Jbeta primers. As handled by the study authors: Unique TCR beta chains totaled about 73 million in a later count, with roughly 11 million of them shared. Using immunoSEQ multiplex PCR, the repertoire was profiled, and TCRdb retains in-frame clones only, with some absent. V and J calls and clone size are copied from that table; D and trimming were computed from the DNA. The table has around 100,000 clones, about 80% seen once.

The chain links TRBV7-3 to TRBJ2-1, with 14 bases fitting TRBD2. The sequence was obtained from a man aged 50 to 60 in good health and CMV-seropositive. Source material: PBMCs. CDR3 protein: CASSPGLAGVSNNEQFF. The CDR3 DNA reads as TGTGCCAGCAGCCCGGGACTAGCGGGAGTTTCCAACAATGAGCAGTTCTTC.